This TCR beta chain is drawn from a study of Ad26.COV2.S vaccination and SARS-CoV-2 variants. The protocol was immunoSEQ multiplex PCR, while the TCRdb copy is restricted to in-frame clones and leaves out a portion. The data show some 190,000 clones, with around 88% seen just once and approximately 6% held by the top ten. A word on this clone: Its cognate antigen is unknown.

Overall study results and limits: Non-spike TCR breadth did not differ much between vaccine and placebo recipients.

The ends lost 3 bases at V and 6 bases at J; junction bases unmatched: 4. The CDR3 consists of 13 residues. The germline CDR1 and CDR2 sequences are SSHAT and FNYEAQ (reference sequence). This sequence was found in a human donor who had recovered from COVID-19. The sample consisted of peripheral blood, taken after recovery from COVID-19. This rearrangement joins TRBV7-7 to TRBJ2-7; 8 bases match TRBD1. CDR3 in DNA: TGTGCCAGCAGCTTCGACAGGGGATCCGAGCAGTACTTC. It encodes CASSFDRGSEQYF.